The rows below give T cell receptor beta chains drawn from one sample of a study of T cell changes during pregnancy in multiple sclerosis. Sequencing was performed with immunoSEQ multiplex PCR; in TCRdb, only in-frame clones are kept and a portion is missing. Among about 39,000 clones listed, approximately 94% were seen once. The sample in question was CD4+ T cells from peripheral blood mononuclear cells, obtained after pregnancy. These receptors all come from a female donor with multiple sclerosis, enrolled in a pregnancy study. The CDR3 runs from the conserved cysteine through the conserved F or W.

v_gene	j_gene	CDR3aa
TRBV6-5	TRBJ1-2	CASSYRQGQGYTF
TRBV6-1	TRBJ2-5	CASSEGGQQETQYF
TRBV2	TRBJ1-1	CASCITGVLNTEAFF
TRBV4-1	TRBJ2-3	CASSHQFDTQYF
TRBV6-1	TRBJ2-1	CASSPDTWYNEQFF
TRBV6-1	TRBJ1-2	CASSVTGEAGYTF
TRBV11-3	TRBJ2-1	CASSRWTGTVNEQFF
TRBV5-4	TRBJ2-5	CASSLITGHQETQYF
TRBV5-6	TRBJ1-2	CASSVGGPYGYTF
TRBV5-1	TRBJ2-2	CASSLRTANTGELFF
TRBV6-1	TRBJ2-1	CASSEAAGYNEQFF
TRBV7-3	TRBJ2-7	CASSPLGGEVRGHEQYF
TRBV7-7	TRBJ2-5	CASSLLAGGLETQYF
TRBV19	TRBJ2-6	CASSLQGAGANVLTF
TRBV2	TRBJ1-2	CASKGQGISVYGYTF
TRBV10-1	TRBJ2-3	CASSPGTSGGTRDTQYF
TRBV11-2	TRBJ1-1	CASSWGQANAEAFF
TRBV6-1	TRBJ2-7	CASREDRERLVAHF
TRBV6-5	TRBJ1-5	CASSYSTGGNQPQHF
TRBV5-1	TRBJ2-3	CASSSRTSGGAEDTQYF
TRBV15	TRBJ1-2	CATTRDRGFGYTF
TRBV19	TRBJ2-2	CASRRGLANTGELFF